These 21 T cell receptor beta chains originate from one sample sequenced in a study of blood T cell repertoires in COVID-19. Libraries were prepared by immunoSEQ multiplex PCR; TCRdb keeps only in-frame clonotypes and omits some of them. This sample has approximately 350,000 clones; more than 75% occur once, and the top ten carry approximately 3%. Sequenced input: PBMCs or T cells enriched from blood (not recorded which). Receptor source: a woman in her twenties or thirties who had recovered from COVID-19.

The CDR3 coding sequence is TGTGCCAGCAGCCCCGACAGTTCCTACGAGCAGTACTTC. It specifies CASSPDSSYEQYF. The chain links TRBV12-3 or TRBV12-4 to TRBJ2-7, with D perhaps matching TRBD1 (5 bases). The CDR3 loop spans 13 amino acids. V lost 6 bases and J 1 base, leaving 10 bases between the germline ends.

The V gene is TRBV2, the J gene TRBJ1-1, with 7 positions matching TRBD1. CDR1 is SNHLY, CDR2 FYNNEI, per germline. The trim removed 3 bases at V and 5 bases at J, leaving 12 bases unmatched. CDR3 length: 16 amino acids. CDR3 residues: CASSDGVRGYGTEAFF. For the CDR3, the DNA is TGTGCCAGCAGTGACGGCGTCAGGGGGTATGGGACTGAAGCTTTCTTT.

The chain is built from TRBV13 and TRBJ1-1; no definite D call. V lost 5 bases and J 1 base, leaving 17 bases between the germline ends. Germline-derived CDR1 and CDR2 are PRHDT and FYEKMQ (reference sequence). The CDR3 loop spans 16 amino acids. The CDR3 DNA is TGTGCCAGCAGCCCACTTATGAGCGCCGGGAACACTGAAGCTTTCTTT. This sequence encodes CASSPLMSAGNTEAFF.

Concerning this clone: The same CDR3 also results from other DNA sequences found in this sample. The V call is TRBV28, the J call TRBJ2-7; TRBD2 agrees at 7 bases. V lost 4 bases to trimming and J lost 0 bases; unmatched junction nucleotides: 6. The CDR3 length is 15 residues. Germline V gene lookup returns CDR1 MDHEN and CDR2 SYDVKM. The CDR3: CASSSSGASSYEQYF. CDR3 nucleotides: TGTGCCAGCAGTTCTAGCGGTGCGAGCTCCTACGAGCAGTACTTC.

The chain joins TRBV4-1 to TRBJ1-2; D is uncertain. The CDR3 covers 15 residues. The ends were cut back, 0 bases at V and 6 bases at J, with 14 bases in the middle. CDR1 and CDR2 (germline): MGHRA, YSYEKL. Here the CDR3 reads CASSQDDGDEHGYTF. In nucleotides, the CDR3 is TGCGCCAGCAGCCAAGACGACGGGGATGAGCATGGCTACACCTTC.

The chain employs TRBV23-1 and TRBJ2-2; TRBD1 matches 9 bases. TRBV23-1 is noted as an ORF with a role that remains uncertain. The trim removed 1 base at V and 1 base at J, leaving 1 base unmatched. This CDR3 contains 16 residues. CDR3 coding DNA: TGCGCCAGCAGTCAATACAGGGGGCTGAACACCGGGGAGCTGTTTTTT. Translation gives CASSQYRGLNTGELFF.

The chain joins TRBV27 to TRBJ1-1; no definite D call. Germline loops: CDR1 MNHEY, CDR2 SMNVEV (reference sequence). The CDR3 runs to 13 residues. V was pared by 3 bases and J by 4 bases, with 9 bases between. The chain's CDR3 is CASSLGGLTEAFF. DNA of the CDR3: TGTGCCAGCAGTTTGGGTGGACTCACTGAAGCTTTCTTT.

This clone was seen ten or more times. The genes are TRBV6-5 and TRBJ2-3; TRBD1 matches 8 bases. Trimming removed 8 bases from V and 2 bases from J; junction bases left unmatched: 9. CDR1 is MNHEY and CDR2 is SVGAGI in the germline V gene. The CDR3 covers 15 residues. This CDR3 reads CASELGTGSTDTQYF. CDR3 DNA: TGTGCCAGCGAACTCGGGACAGGATCCACAGATACGCAGTATTTT.

This sequence joins TRBV2 and TRBJ1-5, with D possibly being TRBD1 (5 bases). The CDR3 runs to 16 residues. The V and J ends lost 2 bases and 7 bases respectively, with 18 bases between them. Germline V gene sequence: CDR1 SNHLY, CDR2 FYNNEI. The CDR3 loop is CASSERKVAGRQPQHF. DNA of the CDR3: TGTGCCAGCAGTGAAAGGAAGGTGGCAGGGAGGCAGCCCCAGCATTTT. The full variable domain, rest sourced from reference TRBV2 and TRBJ1-5, is EPEVTQTPSHQVTQMGQEVILRCVPISNHLYFYWYRQILGQKVEFLVSFYNNEISEKSEIFDDQFSVERPDGSNFTLKIRSTKLEDSAMYFCASSERKVAGRQPQHFGDGTRLSIL.

The chain recombines TRBV6-5 with TRBJ1-1; no clear D gene. Germline V CDR1 and CDR2: MNHEY, SVGAGI. The CDR3 is made up of 14 amino acids. Deletions cut 0 bases from V and 5 bases from J, with 10 bases between. Here the CDR3 reads CASSYSSPQTEAFF. CDR3 coding DNA: TGTGCCAGCAGTTACTCGTCCCCACAGACTGAAGCTTTCTTT.

This rearrangement joins TRBV4-1 to TRBJ2-7; 12 bases agree with TRBD2. The CDR3 is 15 amino acids. CDR1 MGHRA and CDR2 YSYEKL come from the germline V gene. After removal of 3 bases from V and 7 bases from J, the junction contained 7 bases not matched to a gene. CDR3 region: CASSQPTSGSWEQYF. The CDR3 DNA follows: TGCGCCAGCAGCCAGCCGACTAGCGGGAGTTGGGAGCAGTACTTC.

The gene calls are TRBV24-1 and TRBJ2-5, with 10 bases identical to TRBD1. Germline V gene lookup returns CDR1 KGHDR and CDR2 SFDVKD. The CDR3 is made up of 17 amino acids. With V trimmed by 4 bases and J by 3 bases, 10 bases remained unmatched. CDR3 sequence: CATSDPTGTGVEETQYF. The CDR3 DNA is TGTGCCACCAGTGACCCGACCGGGACAGGGGTAGAAGAGACCCAGTACTTC.

This sequence joins TRBV5-4 and TRBJ1-3; D call uncertain. Trimming removed 4 bases at V and 0 bases at J, with 11 bases between. The CDR3 covers 15 residues. Looked up from germline, CDR1 is SGHNT and CDR2 is YYREEE (reference sequence). For the CDR3, the DNA is TGTGCCAGCAGCATTCACCGGGACTCTGGAAACACCATATATTTT. Its translation is CASSIHRDSGNTIYF. Together with reference TRBV5-4 and TRBJ1-3, the CDR3 gives the full variable domain: ETGVTQSPTHLIKTRGQQVTLRCSSQSGHNTVSWYQQALGQGPQFIFQYYREEENGRGNFPPRFSGLQFPNYSSELNVNALELDDSALYLCASSIHRDSGNTIYFGEGSWLTVV.

Only a few counts were recorded for this clone. The chain joins TRBV24-1 to TRBJ2-2, with D unresolved. This CDR3 is built from 14 residues. CDR1 is KGHDR, CDR2 SFDVKD, per germline. V was pared by 6 bases and J by 3 bases, with 10 bases between. The CDR3 DNA follows: TGTGCCACCAGTCCCCCCCGGGACACCGGGGAGCTGTTTTTT. It specifies CATSPPRDTGELFF.

The chain's CDR3 is CASKEGGSGNTIYF. Here the CDR3 DNA reads TGTGCCAGTAAAGAGGGCGGCTCTGGAAACACCATATATTTT. V and J are TRBV27 and TRBJ1-3, with D unresolved. Germline assignment: CDR1 MNHEY and CDR2 SMNVEV (reference sequence). V lost 9 bases, J lost 0 bases, and 12 bases lay in between. This CDR3 has 14 residues.

The chain recombines TRBV20-1 with TRBJ1-2; D unclear. The CDR3 is made up of 14 amino acids. Germline CDR1 and CDR2: DFQATT and SNEGSKA (reference sequence). Trimming cost V 3 bases and J 4 bases, with 15 bases left between them. The CDR3 sequence is CSASEREAGYGYTF. For the CDR3, the DNA is TGCAGTGCTAGTGAACGGGAAGCAGGCTATGGCTACACCTTC.

This chain uses TRBV10-1 with TRBJ2-3; possibly TRBD2 for D (6 bases). Germline CDR1 reads WNHNN; CDR2 reads SYGVQD (reference sequence). Trimming took off 0 bases at V and 10 bases at J, with 17 bases between the two ends. The CDR3 covers 15 residues. The CDR3 region has the DNA TGCGCCAGCAGTGAGTCGTCTGTCTCGGGAGTGGCGCAGTATTTT. It translates to CASSESSVSGVAQYF.

V and J are TRBV3-1 (or the pseudogene TRBV3-2) and TRBJ2-7; 7 nucleotides match TRBD2. With V trimmed by 0 bases and J by 4 bases, 9 bases remained unmatched. The CDR3 is 16 amino acids. The germline CDR1 and CDR2 sequences are LGHDT and YNNKEL (reference sequence). The CDR3 region has the DNA TGTGCCAGCAGCCAAGATCGCGGGCGGGAGAGGTACGAGCAGTACTTC. Translating it yields CASSQDRGRERYEQYF.

This chain connects TRBV6-6 to TRBJ2-7, with 9 bases aligning to TRBD1. The length of the CDR3 is 15 residues. Germline V CDR1 and CDR2: MNHNY, SVGAGI (reference sequence). V shed 2 bases and J 3 bases; nucleotides not matched to a gene: 5. CDR3 in DNA: TGTGCCAGCAGTTACCCCGGGACAGGGAACTACGAGCAGTACTTC. Its protein is CASSYPGTGNYEQYF.

The chain carries TRBV21-1 and TRBJ2-7; no check of the table's D call, TRBD2, against the DNA was made. TRBV21-1 is tagged as a pseudogene. This CDR3 spans 14 amino acids. As DNA, the CDR3 is TGTGCCAGCCCAGCGGGGGTGCCCTCCTACGAGCAGTACTTC. Amino acid sequence: CASPAGVPSYEQYF.

The table lists this clone with a count of one. V is TRBV27 and J is TRBJ2-7, with 8 bases matching TRBD1. J was trimmed by 2 bases and V by 4 bases; bases with no gene match: 4. Germline CDR1 is MNHEY and CDR2 is SMNVEV (reference sequence). The length of the CDR3 is 14 residues. The DNA of the CDR3 is TGTGCCAGCAGTTGGGGACAGGACCCCTACGAGCAGTACTTC. Its translation: CASSWGQDPYEQYF.